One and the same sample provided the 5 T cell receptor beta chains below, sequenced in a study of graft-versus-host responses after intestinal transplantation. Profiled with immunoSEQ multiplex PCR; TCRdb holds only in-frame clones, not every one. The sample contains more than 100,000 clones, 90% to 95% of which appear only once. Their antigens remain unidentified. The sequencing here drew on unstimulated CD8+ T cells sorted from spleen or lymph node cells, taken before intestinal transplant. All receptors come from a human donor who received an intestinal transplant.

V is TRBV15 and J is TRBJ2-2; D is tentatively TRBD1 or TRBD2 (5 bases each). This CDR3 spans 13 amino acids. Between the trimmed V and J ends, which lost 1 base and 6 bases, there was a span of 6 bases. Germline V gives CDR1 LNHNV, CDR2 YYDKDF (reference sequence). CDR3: CATSRGGAGELFF. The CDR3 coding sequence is TGTGCCACCAGCAGAGGAGGGGCCGGGGAGCTGTTTTTT.

CDR3 sequence (DNA): TGTGCCAGCAGTTTCTCGGGTAGTTACGAGCAGTACTTC. Encoded protein: CASSFSGSYEQYF. The chain has TRBV27 and TRBJ2-7, with D hard to call. The CDR3 length is 13 residues. CDR1 and CDR2 (germline): MNHEY, SMNVEV (reference sequence). Trimming pared 3 bases from V and 4 bases from J, leaving 10 bases between.

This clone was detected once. The CDR3 DNA reads as TGTGCCAGCAGCTTGAATCGGGGGGCCTACGAGCAGTACTTC. Protein sequence: CASSLNRGAYEQYF. The V call is TRBV5-6, the J call TRBJ2-7; TRBD2 agrees at 7 bases. CDR3 size: 14 residues. The V and J ends lost 1 base and 2 bases, in that order; junction bases with no gene match: 3. The germline gives CDR1 SGHDT, CDR2 YYEEEE.

CDR3 nucleotide sequence: TGCGCCAGCAGCGCAACCGGGACAGGGGGCTACGAGCAGTACTTC. Amino acids: CASSATGTGGYEQYF. This rearrangement joins TRBV4-3 to TRBJ2-7; TRBD1 aligns across 11 bases. With 5 bases clipped from V and 3 bases from J, the junction kept 6 bases outside the gene matches. CDR1 is LGHNA and CDR2 is YSLEER in the germline V gene. This CDR3 region has 15 residues.

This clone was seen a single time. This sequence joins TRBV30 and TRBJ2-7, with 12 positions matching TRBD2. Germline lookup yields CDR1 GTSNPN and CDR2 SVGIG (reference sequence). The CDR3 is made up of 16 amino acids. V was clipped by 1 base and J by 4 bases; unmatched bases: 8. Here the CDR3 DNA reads TGTGCCTGGAGTGGACTAGCGGGAGTGGTTGGATACGAGCAGTACTTC. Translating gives CAWSGLAGVVGYEQYF.